Below are 8 T cell receptor beta chains sequenced from a single sample in a study of graft-versus-host responses after intestinal transplantation (dated by TCRdb to the early 2020s). Libraries came from the immunoSEQ multiplex PCR assay. Sourced from immuneACCESS, this table was stored by TCRdb with only in-frame sequences that have V and J called. A share of the clones is absent; for the studies checked, an unresolved V gene accounts for under half, and the remainder has no known explanation. A total of 65,000 to 90,000 clones appear in this sample, 80% to 95% of them only once. About 8% of the sample is held by the ten biggest clonotypes. Per the publication, the time point label means: cells obtained before transplantation from donor or recipient. Antigens for these TCRs are unknown. This sample comprised unstimulated CD8+ T cells sorted from spleen or lymph node cells, obtained before transplant. These receptors were taken from a human donor who was the organ donor for an intestinal transplant.

The gene calls are TRBV4-1 and TRBJ1-2; 9 bases line up with TRBD1. This CDR3 is built from 17 residues. With V trimmed by 2 bases and J by 1 base, 8 bases remained unmatched. The V gene's germline CDR1 is MGHRA and CDR2 YSYEKL. This CDR3 reads CASSQFSGQGLNYGYTF. CDR3 coding DNA: TGCGCCAGCAGCCAATTCTCGGGACAGGGCCTTAACTATGGCTACACCTTC.

V usage is TRBV5-1 and J usage is TRBJ2-1; TRBD2 is a possible D gene (5 bases). The germline gives CDR1 SGHRS, CDR2 YFSETQ. V was shortened by 6 bases and J by 0 bases, with 16 bases between the two germline ends. The CDR3 is made up of 16 amino acids. CDR3 residues: CASTLGIRGSYNEQFF. In DNA, the CDR3 is TGCGCCAGCACCCTTGGTATCCGGGGCTCCTACAATGAGCAGTTCTTC.

The gene calls are TRBV6-6 and TRBJ1-2; TRBD1 agrees at 7 bases. Germline assignment: CDR1 MNHNY and CDR2 SVGAGI (reference sequence). V gave up 2 bases and J gave up 4 bases; unmatched junction bases: 7. This CDR3 region has 15 residues. CDR3 protein: CASSYGEGAGYGYTF. The CDR3 nucleotides read TGTGCCAGCAGTTACGGAGAGGGGGCCGGCTATGGCTACACCTTC.

This chain links TRBV2 with TRBJ1-1; the D is unclear. Germline lookup yields CDR1 SNHLY and CDR2 FYNNEI. This CDR3 region has 12 residues. The V gene lost 11 bases and the J gene lost 1 base, with 11 bases spanning the gap. The CDR3 DNA reads as TGTGCCGGAACCCTGGGGAACACTGAAGCTTTCTTT. This translates into CAGTLGNTEAFF.

This chain links TRBV2 with TRBJ1-1, with a weak D call TRBD1 (5 bases). Trimming left V 6 bases short and J 6 bases short, with 20 bases between. Germline CDR1 and CDR2: SNHLY and FYNNEI. The CDR3 length is 15 residues. The CDR3 reads CASSALTEGYPEAFF. The DNA of the CDR3 is TGTGCCAGCAGCGCCCTGACAGAGGGGTACCCTGAAGCTTTCTTT.

The rearrangement joins TRBV5-4 to TRBJ2-3; 7 nucleotides match TRBD1. CDR1 SGHNT and CDR2 YYREEE come from the germline V gene (reference sequence). The CDR3 covers 17 residues. The V gene end was trimmed by 0 bases and the J gene end by 0 bases; junction bases not matched to a gene: 7. CDR3 nucleotide sequence: TGTGCCAGCAGCTTGGACGGGACAGCAACTAGCACAGATACGCAGTATTTT. Protein product: CASSLDGTATSTDTQYF.

This CDR3 reads CASSQERWRQGSSNTEAFF. The CDR3 DNA reads as TGCGCCAGCAGCCAAGAAAGGTGGCGGCAGGGGTCATCGAACACTGAAGCTTTCTTT. The gene calls are TRBV4-1 and TRBJ1-1; possibly TRBD1 for D (6 bases). The CDR3 is made up of 19 amino acids. V lost 0 bases and J lost 1, with 21 bases in between. Germline assignment: CDR1 MGHRA and CDR2 YSYEKL.

This sequence joins TRBV10-3 and TRBJ2-7; TRBD1 agrees at 8 bases. There are 12 residues in the CDR3. Germline V gene lookup returns CDR1 ENHRY and CDR2 SYGVKD. V trimming: 10 bases; J trimming: 5 bases; junction bases outside the gene matches: 7. CDR3 amino acids: CASGQGEHEQYF. The CDR3 bases are TGTGCCAGCGGACAGGGCGAGCACGAGCAGTACTTC.